A selection of T cell receptor beta chains follows, all from one sample in a study of cytomegalovirus exposure and HLA in healthy donors. TCRdb keeps only in-frame clones here, not all; method: immunoSEQ multiplex PCR. The table lists more than 95,000 clones, under 85% of them singletons. Sequences were obtained from PBMCs. Receptors were obtained from a female donor in good health and CMV-seropositive. The CDR3 runs from the conserved cysteine through the conserved F or W. The D gene is left open where the match is weak. Part of the rows lack a size; the others show once, few, many or a class for expanded clones.

v_call	d_call	j_call	clone_size	cdr3_nt	cdr3_aa
TRBV2	-	TRBJ2-1	-	TGTGCCAGCATCGAGACACTGACGGGGAATGAGCAGTTCTTC	CASIETLTGNEQFF
TRBV7-8	-	TRBJ1-1	-	TGTGCCAGCAGCTCCCAGGGTGCTAACACTGAAGCTTTCTTT	CASSSQGANTEAFF
TRBV11-2	TRBD2	TRBJ2-3	-	TGTGCCAGCAGCCCACTAGCGGGGGTCCTCGGTACGCAGTATTTT	CASSPLAGVLGTQYF
TRBV7-3	-	TRBJ1-1	-	TGTGCCAGCAGCCCCGGACAACGGAACACTGAAGCTTTCTTT	CASSPGQRNTEAFF
TRBV7-9	TRBD1	TRBJ1-1	-	TGTGCCAGCAGCTTCGGACAGGGAAACACTGAAGCTTTCTTT	CASSFGQGNTEAFF
TRBV19	-	TRBJ1-5	-	TGTGCCAGTACCCTAATGGTTGTAGTGGGCACAACCCTACCTAATCAGCCCCAGCATTTT	CASTLMVVVGTTLPNQPQHF
TRBV7-8	TRBD1	TRBJ1-5	-	TGTGCCAGCAGCTTAGTAGGGGGACAGGTCAATCAGCCCCAGCATTTT	CASSLVGGQVNQPQHF
TRBV7-7	-	TRBJ2-3	-	TGTGCTAGCAGCCTGTATCCCGGCCGGGCAGATACGCAGTATTTT	CASSLYPGRADTQYF
TRBV29-1	-	TRBJ1-1	-	TGCAGCGCGTTCGTGTTTGCTGAAGCTTTCTTT	CSAFVFAEAFF
TRBV4-3	TRBD2	TRBJ2-1	-	TGCGCCAGCAGCGGGCGGGGACTAGCGGATCACAATGAGCAGTTCTTC	CASSGRGLADHNEQFF
TRBV4-1	TRBD1	TRBJ2-3	-	TGCGCCAGCAGCATCCGACAGGGTCCAGATACGCAGTATTTT	CASSIRQGPDTQYF
TRBV7-2	-	TRBJ2-1	-	TGTGCCAGCAGCTTTAGCGGAACAGACAATGAGCAGTTCTTC	CASSFSGTDNEQFF
TRBV5-1	-	TRBJ1-1	-	TGCGCCAGCAGCTCCGGACGGGCGGGGGACACTGAAGCTTTCTTT	CASSSGRAGDTEAFF
TRBV4-3	TRBD2	TRBJ2-1	-	TGCGCCAGCAGCCAAGGAACAGCGGGAAACTACAATGAGCAGTTCTTC	CASSQGTAGNYNEQFF
TRBV5-1	-	TRBJ1-2	-	TGCGCCAGCAGCTTGGGCGCGGACAGCGACTACACCTTC	CASSLGADSDYTF
TRBV2	TRBD1	TRBJ1-1	-	TGTGCCAGCAGCCCGGACAGGGCCACTGAAGCTTTCTTT	CASSPDRATEAFF
TRBV7-2	-	TRBJ2-7	-	TGTGCCAGCAGCTTGTTAGCGGTACCGTCCTACGAGCAGTACTTC	CASSLLAVPSYEQYF
TRBV28	-	TRBJ1-5	few	TGTGCCAGCAGCCCTGACACGGAAGGCAATCAGCCCCAGCATTTT	CASSPDTEGNQPQHF
TRBV27	-	TRBJ2-2	-	TGTGCCAGCTTCCATAACACCGGGGAGCTGTTTTTT	CASFHNTGELFF
TRBV4-3	TRBD1	TRBJ1-3	-	TGCGCCAGCAGCCAAGCCTTCGACACAGGGGAAGGAAACACCATATATTTT	CASSQAFDTGEGNTIYF
TRBV7-9	-	TRBJ2-7	-	TGTGCCAGCAGCTTAGGGAGACCCTACTACGAGCAGTACTTC	CASSLGRPYYEQYF
TRBV5-4	TRBD2	TRBJ2-1	-	TGTGCCAGCAGCTTCGACCTAGCGGGGGGTTCCTCCTACAATGAGCAGTTCTTC	CASSFDLAGGSSYNEQFF
TRBV6-1	TRBD1	TRBJ2-7	-	TGTGCCAGCAGTGGGACAGGGGAGGACGAGCAGTACTTC	CASSGTGEDEQYF
TRBV19	-	TRBJ1-5	-	TGTGCCAGTAGTCCCTTGGGGCTCAGCAATCAGCCCCAGCATTTT	CASSPLGLSNQPQHF
TRBV7-2	-	TRBJ2-1	-	TGTGCCAGCAGCTTAGCGCGGGGATTCCCTTACAATGAGCAGTTCTTC	CASSLARGFPYNEQFF
TRBV30	-	TRBJ1-5	-	TGTGCCTGGAGTACCAACCTGGACTCGAGGGGCAATCAGCCCCAGCATTTT	CAWSTNLDSRGNQPQHF
TRBV10-3	TRBD2	TRBJ2-3	-	TGTGCCATCAGTGCGCGGGGGGGAACCCCAGATACGCAGTATTTT	CAISARGGTPDTQYF
TRBV28	-	TRBJ1-5	-	TGTGCCAGCAGTTTACAGGGACATAGCAATCAGCCCCAGCATTTT	CASSLQGHSNQPQHF
TRBV30	-	TRBJ1-3	-	TGTGCCTGGAGTAGGGGCAGGACCACTCACGGAAACACCATATATTTT	CAWSRGRTTHGNTIYF
TRBV2	TRBD1	TRBJ2-6	-	TGTGCCAGCAGTCCGGGACAGGTCCAGGCTGGGGCCAACGTCCTGACTTTC	CASSPGQVQAGANVLTF
TRBV7-2	-	TRBJ2-5	-	TGTGCCAGCAGTACAGACAGGCACGAGACCCAGTACTTC	CASSTDRHETQYF
TRBV30	-	TRBJ2-1	once	TGTGCCTGGAGTGTACTGCGAAACAATGAGCAGTTCTTC	CAWSVLRNNEQFF
TRBV6-5	TRBD1	TRBJ2-7	-	TGTGCCAGCAGTTACGGGGGACAGGGGGCCTACGAGCAGTACTTC	CASSYGGQGAYEQYF
TRBV11-2	-	TRBJ2-7	-	TGTGCCAGCAGCTCCCAGTACGAGCAGTACTTC	CASSSQYEQYF
TRBV15	-	TRBJ2-1	-	TGTGCCACCAGCAGAGTTTCAGGGTCGGGGGAGGATGAGCAGTTCTTC	CATSRVSGSGEDEQFF
TRBV6-5	-	TRBJ1-2	-	TGTGCCAGCAGTTACTCAAACGGCTATGGCTACACCTTC	CASSYSNGYGYTF
TRBV7-2	-	TRBJ1-3	-	TGTGCCAGCGGACGGGGGACGGGAAACACCATATATTTT	CASGRGTGNTIYF
TRBV30	-	TRBJ2-7	-	TGTGCCTGCCTCTTGAAACAGTCCTACGAGCAGTACTTC	CACLLKQSYEQYF
TRBV7-3	-	TRBJ2-1	once	TGTGCCAGCAGCTTGGGTGAGGGGGATGAGCAGTTCTTC	CASSLGEGDEQFF
TRBV19	TRBD2	TRBJ2-1	few	TGTGCCAGTAGTATACGGGAGGCCCCCAATGAGCAGTTCTTC	CASSIREAPNEQFF
TRBV11-2	-	TRBJ1-1	-	TGTGCCAGCAGCTGGGCAGGGCTCCTGAACACTGAAGCTTTCTTT	CASSWAGLLNTEAFF
TRBV4-1	TRBD2	TRBJ2-1	-	TGCGCCAGCAGCCTGACTAGCGGCTCCTACAATGAGCAGTTCTTC	CASSLTSGSYNEQFF
TRBV28	-	TRBJ1-1	few	TGTGCCAGCAGTACAGGGAGATACACTGAAGCTTTCTTT	CASSTGRYTEAFF
TRBV7-9	-	TRBJ2-7	-	TGTGCCAGCAGCTTAGTATCCTACGAGCAGTACTTC	CASSLVSYEQYF
TRBV30	-	TRBJ1-4	-	TGTGCCTGGAGTGTATTGAGCGTCGGAAAACTGTTTTTT	CAWSVLSVGKLFF
TRBV7-8	TRBD1	TRBJ1-2	-	TGTGCCAGCAGACCAAACAGGGGCGACGGCTACACCTTC	CASRPNRGDGYTF
TRBV28	-	TRBJ1-1	-	TGTGCCAGCAGTTCGATGTGGTCAGTCCCTGAAGCTTTCTTT	CASSSMWSVPEAFF
TRBV6-5	TRBD1	TRBJ1-1	-	TGTGCCAGCAGTTCCGGGACAGCCTTGAACACTGAAGCTTTCTTT	CASSSGTALNTEAFF